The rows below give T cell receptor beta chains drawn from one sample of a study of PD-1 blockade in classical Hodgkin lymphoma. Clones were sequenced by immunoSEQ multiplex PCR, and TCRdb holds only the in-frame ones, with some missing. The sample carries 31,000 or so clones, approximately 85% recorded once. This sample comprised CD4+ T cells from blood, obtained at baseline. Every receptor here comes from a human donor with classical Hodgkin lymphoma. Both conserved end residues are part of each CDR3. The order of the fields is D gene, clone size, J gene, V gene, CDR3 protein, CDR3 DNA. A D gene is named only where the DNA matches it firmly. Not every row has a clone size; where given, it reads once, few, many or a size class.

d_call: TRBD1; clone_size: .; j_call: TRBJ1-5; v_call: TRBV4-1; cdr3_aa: CASSLGQANQPQHF; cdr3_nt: TGCGCCAGCAGCCTCGGACAGGCGAATCAGCCCCAGCATTTT
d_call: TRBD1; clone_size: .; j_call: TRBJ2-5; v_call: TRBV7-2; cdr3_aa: CASSLDRGEQETQYF; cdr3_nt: TGTGCCAGCAGTCTGGACAGGGGAGAACAAGAGACCCAGTACTTC
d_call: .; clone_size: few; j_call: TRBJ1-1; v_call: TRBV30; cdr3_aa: CAWRSGLLNTEAFF; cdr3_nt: TGTGCCTGGAGATCGGGACTGTTGAACACTGAAGCTTTCTTT
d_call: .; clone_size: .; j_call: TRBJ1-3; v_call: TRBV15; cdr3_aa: CATSRQAFSGNTIYF; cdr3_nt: TGTGCCACCAGTCGACAAGCTTTCTCTGGAAACACCATATATTTT
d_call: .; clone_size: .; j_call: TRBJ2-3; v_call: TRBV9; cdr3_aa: CASSVASDHTDTQYF; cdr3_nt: TGTGCCAGCAGCGTAGCGAGCGACCACACAGATACGCAGTATTTT
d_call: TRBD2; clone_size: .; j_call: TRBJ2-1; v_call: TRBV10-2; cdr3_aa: CASSPGTSGRVLDEQFF; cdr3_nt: TGCGCCAGCAGTCCCGGGACTAGCGGGAGGGTACTTGATGAGCAGTTCTTC
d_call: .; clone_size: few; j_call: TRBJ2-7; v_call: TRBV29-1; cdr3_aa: CSVVDAGLGTYEQYF; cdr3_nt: TGCAGCGTTGTCGATGCGGGGCTGGGGACCTACGAGCAGTACTTC
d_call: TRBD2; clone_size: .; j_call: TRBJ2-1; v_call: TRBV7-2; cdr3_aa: CASSKTELAGAYNEQFF; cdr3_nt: TGTGCCAGCAGCAAAACGGAACTAGCGGGAGCCTACAATGAGCAGTTCTTC
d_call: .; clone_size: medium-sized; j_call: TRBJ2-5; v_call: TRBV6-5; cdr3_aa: CASSSWGPQETQYF; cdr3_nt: TGTGCCAGCAGCTCCTGGGGGCCCCAAGAGACCCAGTACTTC
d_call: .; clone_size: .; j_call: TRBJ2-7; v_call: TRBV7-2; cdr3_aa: CASSLARLADYEQYF; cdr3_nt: TGTGCCAGCAGCTTAGCGCGCCTAGCAGACTACGAGCAGTACTTC
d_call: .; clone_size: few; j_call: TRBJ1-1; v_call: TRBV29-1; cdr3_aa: CSVAQKNTEAFF; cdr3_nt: TGCAGCGTTGCCCAGAAGAACACTGAAGCTTTCTTT
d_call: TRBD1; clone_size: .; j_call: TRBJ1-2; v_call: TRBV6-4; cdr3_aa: CASSPGTGNYGYTF; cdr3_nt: TGTGCCAGCAGTCCCGGGACAGGGAACTATGGCTACACCTTC
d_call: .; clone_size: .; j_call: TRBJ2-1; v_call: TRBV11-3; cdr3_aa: CASSLDGNNEQFF; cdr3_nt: TGTGCCAGCAGCTTAGACGGCAACAATGAGCAGTTCTTC
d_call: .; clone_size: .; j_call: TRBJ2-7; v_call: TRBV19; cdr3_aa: CASSNSGGEQYF; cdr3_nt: TGTGCCAGTAGTAACTCCGGGGGCGAGCAGTACTTC
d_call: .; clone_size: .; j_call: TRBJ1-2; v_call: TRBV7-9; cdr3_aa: CASSFGGGQFNYGYTF; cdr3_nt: TGTGCCAGCAGCTTTGGGGGAGGGCAGTTTAACTATGGCTACACCTTC
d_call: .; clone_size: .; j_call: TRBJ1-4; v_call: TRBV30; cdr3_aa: CAWAPRGEMRGEKLFF; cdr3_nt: TGTGCCTGGGCCCCGAGGGGCGAAATGAGAGGTGAAAAACTGTTTTTT
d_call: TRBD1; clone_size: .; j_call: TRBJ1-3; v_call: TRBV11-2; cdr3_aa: CASSQTGAVSGNTIYF; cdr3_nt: TGTGCCAGCAGCCAAACAGGGGCAGTCTCTGGAAACACCATATATTTT
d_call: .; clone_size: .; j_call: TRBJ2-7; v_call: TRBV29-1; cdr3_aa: CSGRDPEQYF; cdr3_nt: TGCAGCGGCCGGGACCCCGAGCAGTACTTC
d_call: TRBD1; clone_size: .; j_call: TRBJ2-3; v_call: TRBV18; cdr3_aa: CASSPDRGITDTQYF; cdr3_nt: TGTGCCAGCTCACCAGACAGGGGAATCACAGATACGCAGTATTTT
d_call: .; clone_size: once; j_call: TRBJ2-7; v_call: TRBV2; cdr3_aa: CASSEGYEQYF; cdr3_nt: TGTGCCAGCAGTGAAGGTTACGAGCAGTACTTC
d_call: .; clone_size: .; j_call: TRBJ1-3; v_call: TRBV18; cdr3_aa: CASSPSSGNTIYF; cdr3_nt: TGTGCCAGCTCACCCTCAAGTGGAAACACCATATATTTT